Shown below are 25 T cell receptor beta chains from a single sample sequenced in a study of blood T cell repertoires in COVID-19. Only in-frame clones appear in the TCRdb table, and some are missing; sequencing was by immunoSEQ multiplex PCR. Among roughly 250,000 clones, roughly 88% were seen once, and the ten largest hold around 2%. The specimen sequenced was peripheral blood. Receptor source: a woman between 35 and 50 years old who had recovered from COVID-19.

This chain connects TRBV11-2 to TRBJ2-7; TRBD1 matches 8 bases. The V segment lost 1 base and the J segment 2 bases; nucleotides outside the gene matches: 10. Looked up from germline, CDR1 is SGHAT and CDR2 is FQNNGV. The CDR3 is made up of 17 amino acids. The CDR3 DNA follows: TGTGCCAGCAGCTTAGGGCTGCCAGGGGACAGGCCCTACGAGCAGTACTTC. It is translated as CASSLGLPGDRPYEQYF.

The CDR3 protein is CASSLVPDTGELFF. CDR3 DNA sequence: TGCGCCAGCAGCTTGGTACCGGACACCGGGGAGCTGTTTTTT. V and J are TRBV5-1 and TRBJ2-2, with unresolved D. V gave up 0 bases and J gave up 3 bases, with 6 bases separating them. CDR1 is SGHRS, CDR2 YFSETQ, per germline. The length of the CDR3 is 14 residues.

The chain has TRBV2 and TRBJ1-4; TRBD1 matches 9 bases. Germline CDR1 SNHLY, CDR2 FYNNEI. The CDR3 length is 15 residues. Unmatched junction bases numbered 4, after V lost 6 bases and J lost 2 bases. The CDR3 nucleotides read TGTGCCAGCAGGGGCGGGACAGGGACTAATGAAAAACTGTTTTTT. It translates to CASRGGTGTNEKLFF.

In DNA form, the CDR3 reads TGCAGCGCTATACGGGACAGGGAAGAGCAGTACTTC. Its protein is CSAIRDREEQYF. The V and J genes are TRBV29-1 and TRBJ2-7; 9 bases are a match to TRBD1. With V trimmed by 7 bases and J by 7 bases, 8 bases remained unmatched. CDR1 SQVTM and CDR2 ANQGSEA come from the germline V gene. This CDR3 has 12 amino acids.

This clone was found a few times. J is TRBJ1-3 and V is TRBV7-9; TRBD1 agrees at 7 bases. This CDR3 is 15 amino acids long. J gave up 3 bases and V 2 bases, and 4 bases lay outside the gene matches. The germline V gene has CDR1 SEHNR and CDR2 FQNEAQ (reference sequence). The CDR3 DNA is TGTGCCAGCAGCTTAACCCGACAGGGTGGAAACACCATATATTTT. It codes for CASSLTRQGGNTIYF. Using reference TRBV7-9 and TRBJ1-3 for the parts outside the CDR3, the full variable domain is DTGVSQNPRHKITKRGQNVTFRCDPISEHNRLYWYRQTLGQGPEFLTYFQNEAQLEKSRLLSDRFSAERPKGSFSTLEIQRTEQGDSAMYLCASSLTRQGGNTIYFGEGSWLTVV.

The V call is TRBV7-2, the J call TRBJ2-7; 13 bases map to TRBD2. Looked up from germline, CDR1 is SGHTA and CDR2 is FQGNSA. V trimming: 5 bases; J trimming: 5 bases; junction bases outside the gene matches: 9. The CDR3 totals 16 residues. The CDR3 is CASSLRTSGSPHEQYF. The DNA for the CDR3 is TGTGCCAGCAGCCTCCGGACTAGCGGGAGCCCCCACGAGCAGTACTTC.

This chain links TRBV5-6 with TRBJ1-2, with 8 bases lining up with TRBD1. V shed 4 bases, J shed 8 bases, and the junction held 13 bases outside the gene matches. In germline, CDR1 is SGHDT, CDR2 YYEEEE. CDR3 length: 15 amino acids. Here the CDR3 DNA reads TGTGCCAGCAGCAGACCAAGCCCGACAGGGGTGGGCTACACCTTC. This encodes CASSRPSPTGVGYTF. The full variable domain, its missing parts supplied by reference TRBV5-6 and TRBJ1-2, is DAGVTQSPTHLIKTRGQQVTLRCSPKSGHDTVSWYQQALGQGPQFIFQYYEEEERQRGNFPDRFSGHQFPNYSSELNVNALLLGDSALYLCASSRPSPTGVGYTFGSGTRLTVV.

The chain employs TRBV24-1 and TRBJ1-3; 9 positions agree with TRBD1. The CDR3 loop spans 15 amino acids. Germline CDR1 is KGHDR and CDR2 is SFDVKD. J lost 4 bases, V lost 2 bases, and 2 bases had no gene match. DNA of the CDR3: TGTGCCACCAGTGATTCCGGGACAGGGGGAAACACCATATATTTT. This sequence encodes CATSDSGTGGNTIYF.

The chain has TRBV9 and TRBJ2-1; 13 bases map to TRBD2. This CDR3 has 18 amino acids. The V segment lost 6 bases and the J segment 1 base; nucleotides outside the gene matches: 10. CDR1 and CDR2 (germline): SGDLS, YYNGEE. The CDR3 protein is CASTRGLAGVGSYNEQFF. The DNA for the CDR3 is TGTGCCAGCACAAGAGGACTAGCGGGAGTGGGGTCCTACAATGAGCAGTTCTTC.

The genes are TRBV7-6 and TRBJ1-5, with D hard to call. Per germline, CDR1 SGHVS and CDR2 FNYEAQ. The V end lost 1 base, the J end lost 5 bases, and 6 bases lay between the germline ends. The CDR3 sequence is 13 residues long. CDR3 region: CASSLGGDQPQHF. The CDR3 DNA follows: TGTGCCAGCAGCTTAGGAGGCGATCAGCCCCAGCATTTT. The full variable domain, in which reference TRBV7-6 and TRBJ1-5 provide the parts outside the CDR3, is GAGVSQSPRYKVTKRGQDVALRCDPISGHVSLYWYRQALGQGPEFLTYFNYEAQQDKSGLPNDRFSAERPEGSISTLTIQRTEQRDSAMYRCASSLGGDQPQHFGDGTRLSIL.

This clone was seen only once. The CDR3 here is CASSQAAGLAGRVEQFF. Written as DNA, the CDR3 is TGTGCCAGCAGCCAAGCCGCGGGACTAGCGGGTAGAGTTGAGCAGTTCTTC. This chain uses TRBV3-1 (or the pseudogene TRBV3-2) with TRBJ2-1; TRBD2 matches 12 bases. Germline-derived CDR1 and CDR2 are LGHDT and YNNKEL (reference sequence). The CDR3 covers 17 residues. The V gene end was trimmed by 1 base and the J gene end by 9 bases; junction bases not matched to a gene: 10.

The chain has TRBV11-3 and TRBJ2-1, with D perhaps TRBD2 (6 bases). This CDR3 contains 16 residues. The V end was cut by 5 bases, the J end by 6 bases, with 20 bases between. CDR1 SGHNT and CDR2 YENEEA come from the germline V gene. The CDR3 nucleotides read TGTGCCAGCAGCCCCGCCCCGGTCAAAGCGGGCAATGAGCAGTTCTTC. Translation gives CASSPAPVKAGNEQFF.

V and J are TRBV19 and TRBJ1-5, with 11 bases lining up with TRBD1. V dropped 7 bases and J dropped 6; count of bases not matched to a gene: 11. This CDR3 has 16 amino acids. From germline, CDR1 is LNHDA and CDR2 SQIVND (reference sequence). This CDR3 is CASTPGGTGGIQPQHF. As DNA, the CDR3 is TGTGCCAGTACCCCAGGGGGGACAGGGGGGATTCAGCCCCAGCATTTT. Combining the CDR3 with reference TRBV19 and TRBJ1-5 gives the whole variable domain DGGITQSPKYLFRKEGQNVTLSCEQNLNHDAMYWYRQDPGQGLRLIYYSQIVNDFQKGDIAEGYSVSREKKESFPLTVTSAQKNPTAFYLCASTPGGTGGIQPQHFGDGTRLSIL.

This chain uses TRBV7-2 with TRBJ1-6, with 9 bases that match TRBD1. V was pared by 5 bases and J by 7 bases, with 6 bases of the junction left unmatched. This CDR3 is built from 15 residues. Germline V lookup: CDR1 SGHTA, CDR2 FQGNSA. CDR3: CASSPGTGINSPLHF. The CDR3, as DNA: TGTGCCAGCAGCCCGGGGACAGGGATAAATTCACCCCTCCACTTT.

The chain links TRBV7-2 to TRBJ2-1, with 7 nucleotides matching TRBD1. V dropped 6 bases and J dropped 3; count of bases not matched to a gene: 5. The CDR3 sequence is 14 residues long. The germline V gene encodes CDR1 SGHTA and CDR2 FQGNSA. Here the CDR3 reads CASRPQGIYNEQFF. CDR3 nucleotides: TGTGCCAGCAGACCACAGGGGATCTACAATGAGCAGTTCTTC.

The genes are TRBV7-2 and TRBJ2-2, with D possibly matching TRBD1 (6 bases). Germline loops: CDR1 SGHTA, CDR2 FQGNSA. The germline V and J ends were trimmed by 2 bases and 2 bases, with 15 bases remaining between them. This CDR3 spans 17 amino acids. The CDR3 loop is CASSLIGTPRNTGELFF. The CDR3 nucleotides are TGTGCCAGCAGCTTAATCGGGACACCGAGAAACACCGGGGAGCTGTTTTTT.

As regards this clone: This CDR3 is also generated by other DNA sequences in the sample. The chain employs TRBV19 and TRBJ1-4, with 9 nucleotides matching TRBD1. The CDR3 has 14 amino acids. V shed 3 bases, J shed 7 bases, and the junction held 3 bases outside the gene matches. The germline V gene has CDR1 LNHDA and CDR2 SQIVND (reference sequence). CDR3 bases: TGTGCCAGTAGTATGGACAGGGGAGGTGAAAAACTGTTTTTT. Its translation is CASSMDRGGEKLFF.

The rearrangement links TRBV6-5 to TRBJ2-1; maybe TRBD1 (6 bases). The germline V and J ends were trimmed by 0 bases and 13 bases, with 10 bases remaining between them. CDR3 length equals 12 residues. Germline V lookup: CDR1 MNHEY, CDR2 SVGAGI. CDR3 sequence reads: CASSYSTGPQFF. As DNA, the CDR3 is TGTGCCAGCAGTTACTCTACAGGGCCCCAGTTCTTC.

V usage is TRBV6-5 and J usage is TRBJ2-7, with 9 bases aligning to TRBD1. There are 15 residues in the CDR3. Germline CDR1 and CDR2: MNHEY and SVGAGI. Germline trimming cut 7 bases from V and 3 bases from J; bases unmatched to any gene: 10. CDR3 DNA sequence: TGTGCCAGCACCACCGAGGGGACAGGGAGCTACGAGCAGTACTTC. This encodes CASTTEGTGSYEQYF.

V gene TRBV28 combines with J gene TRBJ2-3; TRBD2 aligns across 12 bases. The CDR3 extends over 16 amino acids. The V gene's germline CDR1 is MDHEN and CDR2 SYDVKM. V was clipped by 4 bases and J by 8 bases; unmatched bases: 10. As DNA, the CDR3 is TGTGCCAGCAGTTCACCTCTAGCGGGGGGGCCGGGTACGCAGTATTTT. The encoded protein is CASSSPLAGGPGTQYF.

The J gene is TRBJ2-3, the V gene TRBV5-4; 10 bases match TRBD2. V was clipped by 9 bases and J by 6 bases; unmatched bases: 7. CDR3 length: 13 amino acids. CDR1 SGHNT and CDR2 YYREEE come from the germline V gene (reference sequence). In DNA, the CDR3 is TGTGCCATGGCCGGGACTAGCGTGGATACGCAGTATTTT. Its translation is CAMAGTSVDTQYF. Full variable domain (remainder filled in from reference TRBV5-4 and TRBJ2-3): ETGVTQSPTHLIKTRGQQVTLRCSSQSGHNTVSWYQQALGQGPQFIFQYYREEENGRGNFPPRFSGLQFPNYSSELNVNALELDDSALYLCAMAGTSVDTQYFGPGTRLTVL.

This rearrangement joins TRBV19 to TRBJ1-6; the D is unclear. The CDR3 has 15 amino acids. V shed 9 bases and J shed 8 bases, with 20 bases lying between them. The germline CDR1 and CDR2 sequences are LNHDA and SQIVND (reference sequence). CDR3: CASKSTGGHYSPLHF. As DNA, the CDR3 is TGTGCCAGCAAGAGTACGGGAGGGCATTATTCACCCCTCCACTTT. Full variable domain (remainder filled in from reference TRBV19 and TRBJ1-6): DGGITQSPKYLFRKEGQNVTLSCEQNLNHDAMYWYRQDPGQGLRLIYYSQIVNDFQKGDIAEGYSVSREKKESFPLTVTSAQKNPTAFYLCASKSTGGHYSPLHFGNGTRLTVT.

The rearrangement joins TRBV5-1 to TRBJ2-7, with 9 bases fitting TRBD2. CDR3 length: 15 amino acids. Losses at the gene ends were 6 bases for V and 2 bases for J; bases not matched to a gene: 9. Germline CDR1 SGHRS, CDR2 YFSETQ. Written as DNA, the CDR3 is TGCGCCAGCACTCTGGTGAGCGGGGGGCCCTACGAGCAGTACTTC. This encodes CASTLVSGGPYEQYF.

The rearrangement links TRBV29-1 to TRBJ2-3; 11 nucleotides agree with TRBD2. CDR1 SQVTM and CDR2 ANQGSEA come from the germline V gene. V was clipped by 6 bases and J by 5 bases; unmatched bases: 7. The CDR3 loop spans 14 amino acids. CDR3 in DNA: TGCAGCGTCGGAACTAGCGGGAGCCAAGATACGCAGTATTTT. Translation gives CSVGTSGSQDTQYF.

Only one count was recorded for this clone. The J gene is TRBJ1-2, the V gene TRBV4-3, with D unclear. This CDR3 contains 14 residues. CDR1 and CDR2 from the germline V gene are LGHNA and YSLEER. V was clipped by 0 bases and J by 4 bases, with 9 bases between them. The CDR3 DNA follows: TGCGCCAGCAGCCAAGACAGCGGGATCTATGGCTACACCTTC. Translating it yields CASSQDSGIYGYTF.